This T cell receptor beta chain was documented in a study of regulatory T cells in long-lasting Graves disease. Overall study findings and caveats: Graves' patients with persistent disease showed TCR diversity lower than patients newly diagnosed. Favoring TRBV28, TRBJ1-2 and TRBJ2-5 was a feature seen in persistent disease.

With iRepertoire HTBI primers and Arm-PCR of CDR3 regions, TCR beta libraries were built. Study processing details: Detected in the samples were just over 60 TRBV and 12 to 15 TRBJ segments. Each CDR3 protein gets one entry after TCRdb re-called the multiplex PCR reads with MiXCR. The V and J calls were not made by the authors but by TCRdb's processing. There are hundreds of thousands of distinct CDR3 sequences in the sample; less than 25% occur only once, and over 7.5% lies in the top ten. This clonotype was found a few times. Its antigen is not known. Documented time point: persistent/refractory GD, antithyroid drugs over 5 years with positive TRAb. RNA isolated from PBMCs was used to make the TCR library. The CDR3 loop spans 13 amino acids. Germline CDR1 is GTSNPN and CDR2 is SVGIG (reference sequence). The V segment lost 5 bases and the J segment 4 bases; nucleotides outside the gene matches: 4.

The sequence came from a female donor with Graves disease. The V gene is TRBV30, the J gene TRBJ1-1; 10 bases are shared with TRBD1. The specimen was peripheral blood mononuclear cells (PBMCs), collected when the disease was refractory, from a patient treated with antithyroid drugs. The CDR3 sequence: CAWGQGGSTEAFF. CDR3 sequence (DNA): TGTGCCTGGGGACAGGGGGGGAGCACTGAAGCTTTCTTT.